The next 4 T cell receptor beta chains were all read from a single sample in a study of molecular identifiers for immune sequencing clone quantification. TCRdb redid the calling of the PCR reads with MiXCR, one entry per CDR3 protein. The sample consists of some 100,000 distinct CDR3 sequences, roughly 38% of them appearing once. The sequencing input was naive CD8+ T cells from blood, with Jurkat cell RNA spiked in. The subset was: FACS-sorted CD8+CD4-CCR7+CD45RA+ naive T cells. The receptor set was obtained from a human donor in good health. Some libraries in this study had Jurkat cell RNA spiked in.

The table lists this clonotype with a few counts. V usage is TRBV13 and J usage is TRBJ2-6; TRBD1 is a possible D gene (6 bases). The CDR3 has 18 amino acids. V lost 0 bases and J lost 2, with 14 bases in between. Germline CDR1 reads PRHDT; CDR2 reads FYEKMQ (reference sequence). The CDR3 DNA reads TGTGCCAGCAGCTTAGGCCTAAAAACAGGGACTGGGGCCAACGTCCTGACTTTC. This sequence encodes CASSLGLKTGTGANVLTF.

In this sample, this clonotype turned up a few times. The chain uses TRBV4-3 and TRBJ2-7; D is uncertain. CDR3 length: 14 amino acids. Deletions cut 0 bases from V and 4 bases from J, with 10 bases between. Germline loops: CDR1 LGHNA, CDR2 YSLEER. The CDR3 DNA sequence: TGCGCCAGCAGCCAAGAATTGTGGGAATACGAGCAGTACTTC. Translated, it gives CASSQELWEYEQYF.

This clonotype was observed at least ten times. Written as DNA, the CDR3 is TGTGCCAGCAGCTTAGAGGTAGCGGCCCTTCCCGATGAGCAGTTCTTC. Protein product: CASSLEVAALPDEQFF. The gene calls are TRBV7-7 and TRBJ2-1; D might be TRBD2 (6 bases). V lost 1 base and J 8 bases, leaving 18 bases between the germline ends. CDR3 length: 16 amino acids. CDR1 and CDR2 from the germline V gene are SSHAT and FNYEAQ (reference sequence).

The J gene is TRBJ1-6, the V gene TRBV20-1; a weak D match, TRBD1 (5 bases). The CDR3 runs to 14 residues. V was shortened by 4 bases and J by 0 bases, with 7 bases between the two germline ends. CDR1 and CDR2 from the germline V gene are DFQATT and SNEGSKA (reference sequence). Here the CDR3 DNA reads TGCAGTGCTACAGGGTTCTCCTATAATTCACCCCTCCACTTT. This translates into CSATGFSYNSPLHF.